These 28 T cell receptor beta chains came from one sample sequenced in a study of early T cells in non-severe SARS-CoV-2 infection. TCRdb independently ran MiXCR on the 5' RACE reads; one entry per CDR3 protein. In the table there are tens of thousands of distinct CDR3 sequences, 6% to 7% of which are singletons. Material: whole blood. Every receptor here comes from an adult who was a healthcare worker with PCR-confirmed SARS-CoV-2 infection or an uninfected control (not recorded which).

This clonotype appeared a few times. CDR3 in DNA: TGTGCCAGTAGCTCGGGAAGGTCCTACAATCAGCCCCAGCATTTT. Protein sequence: CASSSGRSYNQPQHF. The V gene is TRBV19, the J gene TRBJ1-5; no clear D gene. This CDR3 contains 15 residues. CDR1 is LNHDA and CDR2 is SQIVND in the germline V gene (reference sequence). Trimming took 6 bases from V and 3 from J, leaving 15 bases between them.

This clonotype was seen repeatedly, ten times or more. This chain uses TRBV19 with TRBJ2-3, with 9 bases aligning to TRBD2. Germline V gene lookup returns CDR1 LNHDA and CDR2 SQIVND (reference sequence). Germline trimming cut 1 base from V and 11 bases from J; bases unmatched to any gene: 4. The CDR3 covers 13 residues. CDR3 in amino acids: CASSIGLADKQYF. The CDR3 coding sequence is TGTGCCAGTAGTATAGGACTAGCGGACAAGCAGTATTTT.

This clonotype has at least ten counts. The V gene is TRBV4-3, the J gene TRBJ1-6, with D tentatively TRBD1 (5 bases). The V end was cut by 0 bases, the J end by 8 bases, with 14 bases between. The CDR3 spans 16 residues. Germline CDR1 reads LGHNA; CDR2 reads YSLEER. The CDR3 sequence is CASSQDLGRQDSPLHF. DNA of the CDR3: TGCGCCAGCAGCCAAGATCTGGGACGGCAGGATTCACCCCTCCACTTT.

This clonotype was observed many times. This CDR3 reads CASSFDYNTDTQYF. The CDR3 nucleotides read TGCGCCAGCAGCTTTGACTATAACACAGATACGCAGTATTTT. V usage is TRBV5-1 and J usage is TRBJ2-3, with a tentative D call TRBD2 (5 bases). Looked up from germline, CDR1 is SGHRS and CDR2 is YFSETQ. V lost 2 bases to trimming and J lost 2 bases, with 9 bases between them. This CDR3 has 14 amino acids.

This clonotype was found many times. In DNA, the CDR3 is TGTGCCAGCAGAGGACAGGGCTACGGCTACACCTTC. Its translation is CASRGQGYGYTF. This chain links TRBV28 with TRBJ1-2; 8 bases line up with TRBD1. Germline-derived CDR1 and CDR2 are MDHEN and SYDVKM. The CDR3 spans 12 residues. V was pared by 6 bases and J by 8 bases, with 5 bases of the junction left unmatched.

This clonotype was seen more than once but under ten times. This rearrangement joins TRBV7-8 to TRBJ1-1, with no clear D. This CDR3 is 11 amino acids long. Per germline, CDR1 SGHVS and CDR2 FQNEAQ. V gave up 4 bases and J gave up 7 bases, with 7 bases separating them. The CDR3 spells CASSWPGEAFF. In DNA, the CDR3 is TGTGCCAGCAGCTGGCCCGGTGAAGCTTTCTTT.

This clonotype was observed many times. The chain carries TRBV6-5 and TRBJ2-5; 7 bases agree with TRBD2. The CDR3 consists of 14 residues. Trimming removed 3 bases from V and 4 bases from J; junction bases left unmatched: 5. Germline CDR1 and CDR2: MNHEY and SVGAGI. The CDR3 coding sequence is TGTGCCAGCAGTTATAACGGGGGGAGAGAGACCCAGTACTTC. Translation: CASSYNGGRETQYF.

This clonotype was picked up many times. V and J are TRBV6-2 or TRBV6-3 and TRBJ2-2; TRBD1 agrees at 7 bases. Germline CDR1 and CDR2: MNHEY and SVGEGT. The trim removed 6 bases at V and 1 base at J, leaving 5 bases unmatched. The CDR3 sequence is 15 residues long. In DNA form, the CDR3 reads TGTGCCAGCAGAGTGGACAGGTTGAACACCGGGGAGCTGTTTTTT. Protein product: CASRVDRLNTGELFF.

This clonotype came up many times. J is TRBJ1-1 and V is TRBV9; 9 positions match TRBD1. CDR3 length: 14 residues. J lost 1 base, V lost 5 bases, and 3 bases had no gene match. Germline V CDR1 and CDR2: SGDLS, YYNGEE. This CDR3 is CASSGDRANTEAFF. As DNA, the CDR3 is TGTGCCAGCAGTGGGGACAGGGCGAACACTGAAGCTTTCTTT.

The sample holds many counts of this clonotype. The rearrangement uses TRBV7-9 and TRBJ1-4, with D unclear. V was shortened by 5 bases and J by 8 bases, with 12 bases between the two germline ends. The CDR3 consists of 13 residues. The germline CDR1 and CDR2 sequences are SEHNR and FQNEAQ (reference sequence). The CDR3 DNA is TGTGCCAGCAGCCCCACCGAGCTCGAAAAACTGTTTTTT. Amino acids: CASSPTELEKLFF.

This clonotype was observed a handful of times. The chain carries TRBV11-3 and TRBJ2-5, with no clear D. The CDR3 spans 13 residues. Germline V gene lookup returns CDR1 SGHNT and CDR2 YENEEA. With 5 bases removed from V and 4 bases from J, the gap between germline ends came to 11 bases. The CDR3 DNA sequence: TGTGCCAGCAGCGGTAGTACCGGAGAGACCCAGTACTTC. Its translation: CASSGSTGETQYF.

V usage is TRBV12-3 or TRBV12-4 and J usage is TRBJ2-7, with D perhaps TRBD1 (5 bases). The CDR3 runs to 11 residues. Trimming stripped 4 bases from V and 7 bases from J, with 8 bases between. The CDR3 spells CASSWGREQYF. In DNA, the CDR3 is TGTGCCAGCAGTTGGGGCCGGGAGCAGTACTTC.

The chain recombines TRBV6-5 with TRBJ1-2; no reliable D call. Between the trimmed V and J ends, which lost 6 bases and 3 bases, there was a span of 11 bases. Germline loops: CDR1 MNHEY, CDR2 SVGAGI. The CDR3 is 13 residues long. The CDR3 sequence: CASSVSAYYGYTF. The CDR3 nucleotides read TGTGCCAGCAGCGTCAGCGCCTACTATGGCTACACCTTC.

This clonotype appeared many times. The chain employs TRBV7-3 and TRBJ1-2; 8 nucleotides line up with TRBD1. This CDR3 has 14 residues. The J segment lost 7 bases and the V segment lost 5 bases, leaving 9 bases of the junction unmatched. Germline CDR1 SGHTA, CDR2 FQGTGA. The DNA for the CDR3 is TGTGCCAGCAGCCAAAATGACAGGGGAGGTGGCTACACCTTC. Its translation is CASSQNDRGGGYTF.

This clonotype was seen a few times. The chain links TRBV12-3 or TRBV12-4 to TRBJ2-7, with D tentatively TRBD1 (6 bases). The CDR3 is made up of 14 amino acids. With 2 bases removed from V and 7 bases from J, the gap between germline ends came to 15 bases. The CDR3 DNA is TGTGCCAGCAGTTTAAACCCTACAGGGAGTGAGCAGTACTTC. This gives the protein CASSLNPTGSEQYF.

This clonotype was recorded at least ten times. V is TRBV19 and J is TRBJ2-1; maybe TRBD1 (6 bases). V was cut by 6 bases and J by 0 bases, with 12 bases left in between. Germline CDR1 is LNHDA and CDR2 is SQIVND (reference sequence). The CDR3 has 15 residues. As DNA, the CDR3 is TGTGCCAGTAGGGCGGACAGAAGCTCCTACAATGAGCAGTTCTTC. Translating it yields CASRADRSSYNEQFF.

This clonotype was found many times. The V and J genes are TRBV6-5 and TRBJ2-6; TRBD1 agrees at 7 bases. Germline CDR1 and CDR2: MNHEY and SVGAGI. This CDR3 has 20 residues. V gave up 2 bases and J gave up 0 bases; unmatched junction bases: 13. This chain's CDR3 is CASSYLGGSPPTSGANVLTF. CDR3 DNA: TGTGCCAGCAGTTACCTAGGGGGCTCACCGCCAACCTCTGGGGCCAACGTCCTGACTTTC.

This clonotype has a count of ten or more. The gene calls are TRBV29-1 and TRBJ1-3, with a weak D call TRBD1 (6 bases). The CDR3 totals 16 residues. CDR1 and CDR2 from the germline V gene are SQVTM and ANQGSEA. V lost 3 bases, J lost 2 bases, and 17 bases lay in between. CDR3 sequence reads: CSVESAGTTAGNTIYF. In DNA, the CDR3 is TGCAGCGTTGAGTCCGCCGGGACAACTGCTGGAAACACCATATATTTT.

There are a few counts of this clonotype. The rearrangement joins TRBV11-2 to TRBJ2-4; D not certain. CDR3 size: 15 residues. Trimming stripped 3 bases from V and 1 base from J, with 10 bases between. Germline values: CDR1 SGHAT, CDR2 FQNNGV. CDR3 sequence reads: CASSFSILAKNIQYF. The CDR3 region has the DNA TGTGCCAGCAGCTTTAGCATTCTGGCCAAAAACATTCAGTACTTC.

This clonotype was recorded at least ten times. The chain joins TRBV6-2 or TRBV6-3 to TRBJ2-1; the D gene is possibly TRBD1 (5 bases). The CDR3 has 12 residues. Germline CDR1 MNHEY, CDR2 SVGEGT. The V end was cut by 4 bases, the J end by 7 bases, with 8 bases between. Written as DNA, the CDR3 is TGTGCCAGCAGTTTAGGGGTAAATGAGCAGTTCTTC. Protein: CASSLGVNEQFF.

This rearrangement joins TRBV3-2 to TRBJ2-3; the D call in the table, TRBD1, was not verified against the DNA. TRBV3-2 is reported as a pseudogene. CDR3 length: 13 amino acids. The CDR3 sequence: CASEGGSPDTQYF. CDR3 DNA: TGTGCCAGTGAGGGGGGCTCTCCAGATACGCAGTATTTT.

The table lists this clonotype with many counts. The rearrangement joins TRBV7-3 to TRBJ2-5; maybe TRBD1 (6 bases). CDR3 size: 16 residues. Germline CDR1 and CDR2: SGHTA and FQGTGA. The ends were cut back, 3 bases at V and 2 bases at J, with 16 bases in the middle. This CDR3 reads CASSFATGCEQETQYF. The CDR3 DNA follows: TGTGCCAGCAGCTTTGCCACAGGGTGCGAGCAAGAGACCCAGTACTTC.

In its sample, this clonotype was seen many times. The rearrangement links TRBV16 to TRBJ2-3, with no clear D. There are 16 residues in the CDR3. The V end was cut by 1 base, the J end by 4 bases, with 15 bases between. Germline V gene lookup returns CDR1 KGHSY and CDR2 FQNENV. In DNA, the CDR3 is TGTGCCAGCAGCCAATTTGGCAAGGGATGGGCAGATACGCAGTATTTT. Its protein is CASSQFGKGWADTQYF.

The V call is TRBV6-6, the J call TRBJ1-5; 7 bases are shared with TRBD1. The V gene end was trimmed by 2 bases and the J gene end by 2 bases; junction bases not matched to a gene: 6. Germline V CDR1 and CDR2: MNHNY, SVGAGI (reference sequence). There are 16 residues in the CDR3. CDR3 sequence reads: CASSYRGQDGNQPQHF. The CDR3 DNA follows: TGTGCCAGCAGTTACCGCGGACAGGACGGCAATCAGCCCCAGCATTTT.

The CDR3 is CASSPQVPAYNEQFF. In DNA form, the CDR3 reads TGTGCCAGCAGCCCCCAGGTCCCAGCGTACAATGAGCAGTTCTTC. V and J are TRBV7-6 and TRBJ2-1, with D unclear. V lost 5 bases and J lost 4, with 15 bases in between. The germline CDR1 and CDR2 sequences are SGHVS and FNYEAQ. The CDR3 consists of 15 residues.

This clonotype was seen at least ten times. J is TRBJ2-7 and V is TRBV13; no firm D call. Looked up from germline, CDR1 is PRHDT and CDR2 is FYEKMQ (reference sequence). Trimming pared 5 bases from V and 4 bases from J, leaving 15 bases between. This CDR3 contains 14 residues. In nucleotides, the CDR3 is TGTGCCAGCAGCGCCGCCCGATCCATTTACGAGCAGTACTTC. It specifies CASSAARSIYEQYF.

The sample holds a few counts of this clonotype. The chain links TRBV6-5 to TRBJ2-7; 9 nucleotides match TRBD2. With V trimmed by 0 bases and J by 6 bases, 15 bases remained unmatched. The CDR3 totals 18 residues. CDR1 and CDR2 from the germline V gene are MNHEY and SVGAGI. The CDR3 sequence is CASSYSSRRASGVREQYF. The CDR3 bases are TGTGCCAGCAGTTACTCGAGTCGAAGGGCTAGCGGGGTACGCGAGCAGTACTTC.

This clonotype has ten or more counts. V gene TRBV6-5 combines with J gene TRBJ2-2, with 8 positions matching TRBD2. CDR1 and CDR2 from the germline V gene are MNHEY and SVGAGI. V trimming: 2 bases; J trimming: 5 bases; junction bases outside the gene matches: 10. The CDR3 runs to 17 residues. The CDR3 bases are TGTGCCAGCAGTTACCAGGCAGGACCGGGGGGGACCGGGGAGCTGTTTTTT. Translating it yields CASSYQAGPGGTGELFF.